The 17 T cell receptor beta chains below all came from one sample that was sequenced in a study of memory CD4+ T cells and cytomegalovirus serostatus. Data came from immunoSEQ multiplex PCR; TCRdb stores just in-frame clones and leaves some out. The sample has about 64,000 clones; 75% to 80% are singletons. Single viable CD3+CD4+CD8-CD45RO+ cells were sorted as the memory CD4+ T cells. The sequenced sample was memory CD4+ T cells from blood. The receptor set was obtained from an adult in good health and CMV-seronegative.

The CDR3 loop is CASKGLASYEQYF. The CDR3 coding sequence is TGTGCCAGCAAGGGACTAGCCTCCTACGAGCAGTACTTC. V gene TRBV6-5 combines with J gene TRBJ2-7, with 9 bases aligning to TRBD2. Trimming cost V 7 bases and J 0 bases; bases outside gene matches: 1. Germline values: CDR1 MNHEY, CDR2 SVGAGI. The length of the CDR3 is 13 residues.

This clone was recorded a few times. The V and J genes are TRBV7-3 and TRBJ1-3, with D hard to call. Germline CDR1 reads SGHTA; CDR2 reads FQGTGA. Between the trimmed V and J ends, which lost 8 bases and 1 base, there was a span of 12 bases. This CDR3 has 14 residues. This CDR3 reads CASRKRVSGNTIYF. Here the CDR3 DNA reads TGTGCCAGCCGTAAAAGGGTGTCTGGAAACACCATATATTTT.

The chain couples TRBV5-4 to TRBJ1-5; the D is unclear. Germline assignment: CDR1 SGHNT and CDR2 YYREEE (reference sequence). V was cut by 2 bases and J by 0 bases, with 9 bases left in between. The CDR3 contains 15 residues. In nucleotides, the CDR3 is TGTGCCAGCAGCTTCGGACCGGTTAGCAATCAGCCCCAGCATTTT. This encodes CASSFGPVSNQPQHF.

The rearrangement uses TRBV27 and TRBJ2-7; the match to TRBD2 covers 12 bases. Germline V gene lookup returns CDR1 MNHEY and CDR2 SMNVEV (reference sequence). V lost 3 bases, J lost 7 bases, and 10 bases stayed unmatched. The CDR3 loop spans 16 amino acids. The CDR3 bases are TGTGCCAGCAGTTTCCTGACTAGCGGGAGAGTGAGTGAGCAGTACTTC. Protein sequence: CASSFLTSGRVSEQYF.

The J gene is TRBJ1-1, the V gene TRBV5-6; D is unclear. V lost 4 bases and J lost 0, with 10 bases in between. The CDR3 runs to 14 residues. Germline V lookup: CDR1 SGHDT, CDR2 YYEEEE. The CDR3 coding sequence is TGTGCCAGCAGCCCGAAGGTGTTGAACACTGAAGCTTTCTTT. Translation gives CASSPKVLNTEAFF.

The chain joins TRBV9 to TRBJ1-1; D remains unclear. Trimming removed 4 bases at V and 6 bases at J, with 16 bases between. The CDR3 consists of 14 residues. Germline assignment: CDR1 SGDLS and CDR2 YYNGEE. CDR3: CASSPQRRSAEAFF. Written as DNA, the CDR3 is TGTGCCAGCAGCCCCCAGAGGCGGAGCGCTGAAGCTTTCTTT.

The genes are TRBV30 and TRBJ2-1, with 9 bases matching TRBD2. Germline values: CDR1 GTSNPN, CDR2 SVGIG (reference sequence). Trimming at V came to 0 bases and at J to 4 bases, leaving 7 bases not matched to a gene. This CDR3 has 16 residues. The DNA of the CDR3 is TGTGCCTGGAGTGTTTTTGGGCGGGGGGGGTACAATGAGCAGTTCTTC. It encodes CAWSVFGRGGYNEQFF.

In its sample, this clone was seen a few times. The rearrangement links TRBV2 to TRBJ1-2; 10 bases align to TRBD1. Losses at the gene ends were 6 bases for V and 8 bases for J; bases not matched to a gene: 9. This CDR3 is built from 14 residues. From germline, CDR1 is SNHLY and CDR2 FYNNEI. The CDR3 bases are TGTGCCAGCAGCCGAACGACAGGGGGCCTCGGCTACACCTTC. Amino acids: CASSRTTGGLGYTF.

The chain employs TRBV5-4 and TRBJ2-7; 12 nucleotides line up with TRBD1. This CDR3 region has 12 residues. The junction had 4 bases not matched to a gene; V was cut back by 4 bases and J by 11 bases. Germline V gene data show CDR1 as SGHNT and CDR2 as YYREEE (reference sequence). This chain's CDR3 is CASSKGTGGEYF. The DNA of the CDR3 is TGTGCCAGCAGCAAAGGGACAGGGGGCGAGTACTTC.

The chain recombines TRBV28 with TRBJ1-2; the D is unclear. CDR3 length: 14 residues. V shed 6 bases and J shed 1 base, with 12 bases lying between them. Per germline, CDR1 MDHEN and CDR2 SYDVKM. CDR3 protein: CASSPGTFNYGYTF. In nucleotides, the CDR3 is TGTGCCAGCAGCCCGGGAACCTTTAACTATGGCTACACCTTC.

The chain is built from TRBV18 and TRBJ2-6; 7 bases line up with TRBD2. The V and J ends lost 4 bases and 12 bases, in that order; junction bases with no gene match: 0. The V gene's germline CDR1 is KGHSH and CDR2 LQKENI. The CDR3 covers 11 residues. CDR3 region: CASSREGVLTF. As DNA, the CDR3 is TGTGCCAGCTCACGGGAGGGCGTCCTGACTTTC. The full variable domain, in which reference TRBV18 and TRBJ2-6 provide the parts outside the CDR3, is NAGVMQNPRHLVRRRGQEARLRCSPMKGHSHVYWYRQLPEEGLKFMVYLQKENIIDESGMPKERFSAEFPKEGPSILRIQQVVRGDSAAYFCASSREGVLTFGAGSRLTVL.

The chain uses TRBV18 and TRBJ2-1; possible D gene TRBD2, 6 bases. The CDR3 runs to 15 residues. Germline assignment: CDR1 KGHSH and CDR2 LQKENI. V was clipped by 3 bases and J by 6 bases, with 15 bases between them. CDR3 amino acids: CASSPASVLGNEQFF. CDR3 nucleotide sequence: TGTGCCAGCTCACCGGCTAGCGTTTTGGGCAATGAGCAGTTCTTC.

The chain has TRBV7-9 and TRBJ2-2; 7 positions agree with TRBD1. The CDR3 is 16 amino acids. After removal of 2 bases from V and 1 base from J, the junction contained 4 bases not matched to a gene. Germline V gene lookup returns CDR1 SEHNR and CDR2 FQNEAQ (reference sequence). CDR3 protein: CASSLSWTGNTGELFF. CDR3 coding DNA: TGTGCCAGCAGCTTATCTTGGACAGGGAACACCGGGGAGCTGTTTTTT.

V is TRBV10-3 and J is TRBJ1-3, with D possibly TRBD1 on 5 matching bases. Trimming took 4 bases from V and 8 from J, leaving 18 bases between them. CDR3 length equals 15 residues. Germline V gives CDR1 ENHRY, CDR2 SYGVKD. Here the CDR3 reads CAISGGNRRGDTIYF. The CDR3 DNA reads as TGTGCCATCAGTGGGGGGAATAGGCGAGGAGACACCATATATTTT.

V usage is TRBV7-8 and J usage is TRBJ2-7, with D perhaps TRBD2 (5 bases). CDR1 is SGHVS and CDR2 is FQNEAQ in the germline V gene. The CDR3 is 14 residues long. Trimming cost V 5 bases and J 2 bases, with 13 bases left between them. CDR3 nucleotides: TGTGCCAGCAGCCAGGACTTCCCTACCTACGAGCAGTACTTC. This translates into CASSQDFPTYEQYF.

The chain couples TRBV7-9 to TRBJ2-1, with 11 bases fitting TRBD2. Trimming at V came to 5 bases and at J to 5 bases, leaving 5 bases not matched to a gene. This CDR3 contains 15 residues. Per germline, CDR1 SEHNR and CDR2 FQNEAQ (reference sequence). The CDR3 loop reads CASSPGTSGDNEQFF. The CDR3 DNA reads TGTGCCAGCAGCCCCGGGACTAGCGGAGACAATGAGCAGTTCTTC.

This clone was counted ten times or more. The chain employs TRBV14 and TRBJ1-2; 8 nucleotides line up with TRBD1. The CDR3 runs to 13 residues. Unmatched junction bases numbered 4, after V lost 5 bases and J lost 5 bases. Germline V lookup: CDR1 SGHDN, CDR2 FVKESK. The CDR3 reads CASSDRGSYGYTF. As DNA, the CDR3 is TGTGCCAGCAGCGACAGGGGATCGTATGGCTACACCTTC. Full variable domain (remainder filled in from reference TRBV14 and TRBJ1-2): EAGVTQFPSHSVIEKGQTVTLRCDPISGHDNLYWYRRVMGKEIKFLLHFVKESKQDESGMPNNRFLAERTGGTYSTLKVQPAELEDSGVYFCASSDRGSYGYTFGSGTRLTVV.